This record covers a single T cell receptor beta chain. The data were obtained in a study of T cell changes during pregnancy in multiple sclerosis. Produced via immunoSEQ multiplex PCR; TCRdb's table is partial and in-frame only. This sample has tens of thousands of clones, with roughly 90% found just once. Germline CDR1 is SGHTA and CDR2 is FQGNSA. The CDR3 runs to 16 residues. Trimming took 5 bases from V and 4 from J; bases not matched to a gene: 6. The sample here was peripheral blood, taken in the third trimester of pregnancy. This receptor was identified in a female donor with multiple sclerosis, enrolled in a pregnancy study. V gene TRBV7-2 combines with J gene TRBJ2-1; TRBD2 agrees at 12 bases. CDR3 amino acids: CASSMASGGGYNEQFF. DNA of the CDR3: TGTGCCAGCAGCATGGCTAGCGGGGGGGGTTACAATGAGCAGTTCTTC.